Listed below are T cell receptor beta chains from one sample, sequenced in a study of T cells in Graves' hyperthyroidism and ophthalmopathy. Each CDR3 protein gets one entry after TCRdb re-called the multiplex PCR reads with MiXCR. The sample holds fewer than 450,000 distinct CDR3 sequences; approximately 17% are singletons and the top ten take 40%. The material sequenced was blood. The receptors were sampled from a young man with Graves' ophthalmopathy. CDR3s include the opening cysteine and the closing phenylalanine or tryptophan. D genes are given only for firm matches. The size field is filled for only some rows; it gives once, few, many or a size class.

V: TRBV20-1; D: -; J: TRBJ1-2; size: many; DNA: TGCAGTGCGGCCGGGGGATATGGCTACACCTTC; CDR3: CSAAGGYGYTF
V: TRBV6-1; D: TRBD1; J: TRBJ1-5; size: -; DNA: TGTGCCAGCTGGAGGGGGCCCTTAACGGGCAATCAGCCCCAGCATTTT; CDR3: CASWRGPLTGNQPQHF
V: TRBV12-3/TRBV12-4; D: TRBD1; J: TRBJ2-1; size: many; DNA: TGTGCCAGCACCCCCCGGGACAGGGTAATCCCCGCCAATGAGCAGTTCTTC; CDR3: CASTPRDRVIPANEQFF
V: TRBV9; D: -; J: TRBJ2-2; size: -; DNA: TGTGCCAGCAGCGGGCTAGACCTTCTTTTGAACACCGGGGAGCTGTTTTTT; CDR3: CASSGLDLLLNTGELFF
V: TRBV12-3/TRBV12-4; D: -; J: TRBJ2-1; size: few; DNA: TGTGCCAGCAGTTTAGGGGGGTCCTCCTACAATGAGCAGCTCTTC; CDR3: CASSLGGSSYNEQLF
V: TRBV7-8; D: -; J: TRBJ2-7; size: few; DNA: TGTGCCAGCACCTCTAGGGGGTCGAGTGCCGGGGAGCAGTACTTC; CDR3: CASTSRGSSAGEQYF
V: TRBV7-9; D: -; J: TRBJ2-3; size: many; DNA: TGTGCCAGCACAAGGAGCGCAGATACGCAGTATTTT; CDR3: CASTRSADTQYF
V: TRBV27; D: -; J: TRBJ1-1; size: many; DNA: TGTGCCAGCAGGAAATTGGGCACTGAAGCTTTCTTT; CDR3: CASRKLGTEAFF
V: TRBV7-9; D: TRBD1; J: TRBJ2-7; size: many; DNA: TGTGCCAGCAGAGGGGCAGGGGGCTACGAGCAGTACTTC; CDR3: CASRGAGGYEQYF
V: TRBV12-3/TRBV12-4; D: -; J: TRBJ1-2; size: many; DNA: TGTGCCAGCAGTCCCGGAGGGACCCTCTATGGCTACACCTTC; CDR3: CASSPGGTLYGYTF
V: TRBV6-5; D: -; J: TRBJ2-4; size: many; DNA: TGTGCCAGCAGTTACAGGCCCCGGGGCATTCAGTACTTC; CDR3: CASSYRPRGIQYF
V: TRBV6-2/TRBV6-3; D: TRBD2; J: TRBJ2-1; size: -; DNA: TGTGCCAGCAGTTACTCGGCCAACAGCGGGGGGCGGGGTGAGCAGTTCTTC; CDR3: CASSYSANSGGRGEQFF
V: TRBV6-6; D: -; J: TRBJ2-2; size: many; DNA: TGTGCCAGCAGTTACTCGGCCGGGGAGCTGTTTTTT; CDR3: CASSYSAGELFF
V: TRBV7-9; D: -; J: TRBJ1-4; size: many; DNA: TGTGCCAGCAGCTTAGGTCCGATTGAGGGGGAAAAACTGTTTTTT; CDR3: CASSLGPIEGEKLFF
V: TRBV18; D: -; J: TRBJ2-7; size: many; DNA: TGTGCCAGCTCACCAGGGAGCGTCGACGAGCAGTACTTC; CDR3: CASSPGSVDEQYF
V: TRBV5-6; D: -; J: TRBJ1-2; size: -; DNA: TGTGCCAGCAGCTTGTCCCCAGATGGCTACACCTTC; CDR3: CASSLSPDGYTF
V: TRBV6-1; D: TRBD1; J: TRBJ2-1; size: many; DNA: TGTGCCAGCAGTCTCCGGACAGGGCCTTCAACCCAGTTCTTC; CDR3: CASSLRTGPSTQFF
V: TRBV6-1; D: TRBD1; J: TRBJ1-2; size: few; DNA: TGTGCCAGCAGGACCGGGACAGGGGGTGTTTATGGCTACACCTTC; CDR3: CASRTGTGGVYGYTF
V: TRBV2; D: -; J: TRBJ2-7; size: many; DNA: TGTGCCAGCACCCTTGGAGGGGGGGGGGGCGAGCAGTACTTC; CDR3: CASTLGGGGGEQYF
V: TRBV15; D: -; J: TRBJ1-1; size: -; DNA: TGTGCCACCAGCAGGGCCTCAGCTTTCTTT; CDR3: CATSRASAFF